Below, 23 T cell receptor beta chains from the same sample are listed, as sequenced in a study of long-term antiretroviral therapy in people with HIV. Survey level was the resolution at which the v3.0 immunoSEQ assay ran. Repertoires were generated with immunoSEQ multiplex PCR, while TCRdb's copy carries only in-frame clones and drops some. Among some 38,000 clones, around 80% were seen once, and the ten largest hold more than 4.5%. The starting material was unsorted PBMCs, obtained 1.5 years after starting antiretroviral therapy. These TCRs come from a man aged 18 to 29 with HIV.

The chain is built from TRBV19 and TRBJ2-7, with D possibly being TRBD1 (5 bases). This CDR3 spans 16 amino acids. With 5 bases removed from V and 6 bases from J, the gap between germline ends came to 23 bases. Germline V lookup: CDR1 LNHDA, CDR2 SQIVND (reference sequence). This chain's CDR3 is CASSLTRAGQSGEQYF. CDR3 bases: TGTGCCAGTAGTCTAACCCGGGCAGGGCAGTCCGGCGAGCAGTACTTC.

The DNA of the CDR3 is TGTGCCAGCAGCTTACCCGGTCTAGCGGGAAATGAGCAGTTCTTC. The encoded protein is CASSLPGLAGNEQFF. The chain uses TRBV13 and TRBJ2-1, with 9 bases fitting TRBD2. Germline V gene sequence: CDR1 PRHDT, CDR2 FYEKMQ (reference sequence). V gave up 2 bases and J gave up 7 bases; unmatched junction bases: 6. The CDR3 has 15 residues.

The chain joins TRBV29-1 to TRBJ2-7; 12 nucleotides line up with TRBD2. The CDR3 contains 17 residues. The germline gives CDR1 SQVTM, CDR2 ANQGSEA. The V segment lost 4 bases and the J segment 3 bases; nucleotides outside the gene matches: 13. The CDR3 is CSVVTSGSPSSFYEQYF. The CDR3 bases are TGCAGCGTTGTGACTAGCGGGAGTCCTAGTTCATTCTACGAGCAGTACTTC.

This clone was counted between two and nine times. The V gene is TRBV18, the J gene TRBJ1-5; unclear D gene. The CDR3 is 15 residues long. The V end lost 4 bases, the J end lost 11 bases, and 21 bases lay between the germline ends. Germline-derived CDR1 and CDR2 are KGHSH and LQKENI. CDR3 in DNA: TGTGCCAGCTCACTTGACCGGGCCCCCGGGGAGTCCCAGCATTTT. Residues: CASSLDRAPGESQHF.

CDR3 region: CASTLGGNRVAFF. The CDR3 region has the DNA TGTGCCAGCACCCTGGGAGGGAACAGGGTAGCTTTCTTT. The chain has TRBV7-8 and TRBJ1-1; D possibly corresponds to TRBD1 (6 bases). Germline V gene sequence: CDR1 SGHVS, CDR2 FQNEAQ. The CDR3 sequence is 13 residues long. Deletions cut 7 bases from V and 10 bases from J, with 19 bases between.

This clone was observed a few times. J is TRBJ2-7 and V is TRBV14; D remains ambiguous. V lost 6 bases to trimming and J lost 4 bases, with 13 bases between them. There are 13 residues in the CDR3. The germline gives CDR1 SGHDN, CDR2 FVKESK. CDR3 sequence reads: CASRLTGYYEQYF. CDR3 coding DNA: TGTGCCAGCAGACTAACGGGCTATTACGAGCAGTACTTC.

The chain carries TRBV28 and TRBJ2-7; TRBD2 is a possible D gene (5 bases). In germline, CDR1 is MDHEN, CDR2 SYDVKM. The CDR3 loop spans 14 amino acids. Trimming cost V 2 bases and J 2 bases, with 10 bases left between them. CDR3 nucleotides: TGTGCCAGCAGTTTAATGGACTTCCCCTACGAGCAGTACTTC. The encoded protein is CASSLMDFPYEQYF.

This sequence joins TRBV11-2 and TRBJ2-5, with 9 positions matching TRBD2. The CDR3 length is 15 residues. The V gene's germline CDR1 is SGHAT and CDR2 FQNNGV. V lost 3 bases, J lost 4 bases, and 6 bases stayed unmatched. CDR3: CASSFRLAGRETQYF. CDR3 DNA: TGTGCCAGCAGCTTCCGGCTAGCGGGACGAGAGACCCAGTACTTC.

This chain links TRBV18 with TRBJ2-2; 8 positions match TRBD2. V was clipped by 5 bases and J by 4 bases; unmatched bases: 6. The CDR3 sequence is 15 residues long. Looked up from germline, CDR1 is KGHSH and CDR2 is LQKENI. The CDR3 nucleotides are TGTGCCAGCTCAGAAGCGGGAGAGGTCACCGGGGAGCTGTTTTTT. The encoded protein is CASSEAGEVTGELFF. The variable domain in full, completed from reference TRBV18 and TRBJ2-2, reads NAGVMQNPRHLVRRRGQEARLRCSPMKGHSHVYWYRQLPEEGLKFMVYLQKENIIDESGMPKERFSAEFPKEGPSILRIQQVVRGDSAAYFCASSEAGEVTGELFFGEGSRLTVL.

This chain connects TRBV30 to TRBJ1-3, with 10 bases that match TRBD1. The CDR3 sequence is 14 residues long. Germline CDR1 GTSNPN, CDR2 SVGIG (reference sequence). With 8 bases clipped from V and 3 bases from J, the junction kept 7 bases outside the gene matches. In DNA form, the CDR3 reads TGTGCCCGACAGGGACAGGGGTATGGAAACACCATATATTTT. It codes for CARQGQGYGNTIYF.

The gene calls are TRBV5-1 and TRBJ2-5, with 9 bases identical to TRBD2. Germline CDR1 SGHRS, CDR2 YFSETQ. The CDR3 length is 15 residues. After removal of 5 bases from V and 4 bases from J, the junction contained 9 bases not matched to a gene. The CDR3: CASREGVREGETQYF. CDR3 DNA: TGCGCCAGCAGAGAAGGGGTGCGGGAGGGAGAGACCCAGTACTTC.

This sequence joins TRBV28 and TRBJ2-5, with TRBD2 identical over 9 bases. Germline V gene data show CDR1 as MDHEN and CDR2 as SYDVKM. Trimming removed 3 bases from V and 5 bases from J; junction bases left unmatched: 16. The CDR3 covers 18 residues. As DNA, the CDR3 is TGTGCCAGCAGTTTTCCGACTAGTAGCGGGAGTGGGCGGGAGACCCAGTACTTC. It encodes CASSFPTSSGSGRETQYF.

The chain couples TRBV5-4 to TRBJ1-2; TRBD1 matches at 9 bases. This CDR3 has 15 residues. Germline trimming cut 4 bases from V and 4 bases from J; bases unmatched to any gene: 8. Germline values: CDR1 SGHNT, CDR2 YYREEE (reference sequence). The CDR3 sequence: CASSRTGTGTYGYTF. CDR3 sequence (DNA): TGTGCCAGCAGCCGTACCGGGACAGGGACCTATGGCTACACCTTC. Full variable domain (missing parts from reference TRBV5-4 and TRBJ1-2): ETGVTQSPTHLIKTRGQQVTLRCSSQSGHNTVSWYQQALGQGPQFIFQYYREEENGRGNFPPRFSGLQFPNYSSELNVNALELDDSALYLCASSRTGTGTYGYTFGSGTRLTVV.

The genes are TRBV5-1 and TRBJ2-2; D remains unclear. Germline-derived CDR1 and CDR2 are SGHRS and YFSETQ. V lost 3 bases and J 1 base, leaving 13 bases between the germline ends. This CDR3 contains 16 residues. The CDR3 region is CASSSMNRMNTGELFF. As DNA, the CDR3 is TGCGCCAGCAGCTCTATGAACAGAATGAACACCGGGGAGCTGTTTTTT.

The chain carries TRBV7-2 and TRBJ1-2; a weak D match, TRBD1 (5 bases). From germline, CDR1 is SGHTA and CDR2 FQGNSA. V was pared by 5 bases and J by 2 bases, with 12 bases between. The CDR3 contains 14 residues. The CDR3 loop is CASSRDLGNYGYTF. CDR3 DNA: TGTGCCAGCAGCCGGGACTTGGGAAACTATGGCTACACCTTC.

The rearrangement links TRBV7-9 to TRBJ2-1; 9 positions agree with TRBD2. Germline assignment: CDR1 SEHNR and CDR2 FQNEAQ (reference sequence). V gave up 5 bases and J gave up 0 bases; unmatched junction bases: 5. The CDR3 totals 16 residues. The CDR3 loop reads CASSPLAGSSYNEQFF. The CDR3 nucleotides are TGTGCCAGCAGCCCTCTAGCGGGATCCTCCTACAATGAGCAGTTCTTC. Together with reference TRBV7-9 and TRBJ2-1, the CDR3 gives the full variable domain: DTGVSQNPRHKITKRGQNVTFRCDPISEHNRLYWYRQTLGQGPEFLTYFQNEAQLEKSRLLSDRFSAERPKGSFSTLEIQRTEQGDSAMYLCASSPLAGSSYNEQFFGPGTRLTVL.

This clone showed up just once. This sequence joins TRBV27 and TRBJ2-1; perhaps TRBD2 as D (6 bases). The CDR3 extends over 14 amino acids. Germline V gene sequence: CDR1 MNHEY, CDR2 SMNVEV (reference sequence). V was cut by 3 bases and J by 4 bases, with 10 bases left in between. The CDR3 DNA is TGTGCCAGCAGTTTGGAGCGGGCATACAATGAGCAGTTCTTC. As protein: CASSLERAYNEQFF.

This clone was seen a few times. The chain joins TRBV28 to TRBJ1-5; no reliable D call. Germline V CDR1 and CDR2: MDHEN, SYDVKM. The CDR3 runs 14 residues. V gave up 8 bases and J gave up 7 bases, with 18 bases separating them. CDR3 in amino acids: CASDSEGPGQPQHF. For the CDR3, the DNA is TGTGCCAGCGACTCGGAGGGTCCCGGGCAGCCCCAGCATTTT.

The chain carries TRBV7-8 and TRBJ2-2, with D perhaps TRBD2 (6 bases). CDR1 is SGHVS, CDR2 FQNEAQ, per germline. The CDR3 has 14 amino acids. The germline V and J ends were trimmed by 3 bases and 5 bases, with 10 bases remaining between them. As DNA, the CDR3 is TGTGCCAGCAGCTTGGTTGCGGGAACCGGGGAGCTGTTTTTT. This encodes CASSLVAGTGELFF.

The V and J genes are TRBV2 and TRBJ2-3, with a weak D call TRBD2 (5 bases). This CDR3 region has 16 residues. CDR1 is SNHLY, CDR2 FYNNEI, per germline. Between the trimmed V and J ends, which lost 5 bases and 0 bases, there was a span of 15 bases. The CDR3 is CASSSRERRSTDTQYF. The DNA for the CDR3 is TGTGCCAGCAGTTCCCGGGAACGCCGAAGCACAGATACGCAGTATTTT.

V is TRBV5-6 and J is TRBJ2-5, with D perhaps matching TRBD1 (6 bases). The V gene lost 4 bases and the J gene lost 2 bases, with 15 bases spanning the gap. CDR1 and CDR2 from the germline V gene are SGHDT and YYEEEE. The CDR3 extends over 15 amino acids. DNA for the CDR3: TGTGCCAGCAGCCCCCCGGGACACCTACAAGAGACCCAGTACTTC. This translates into CASSPPGHLQETQYF.

This chain uses TRBV18 with TRBJ2-1; 14 bases fit TRBD2. Unmatched junction bases numbered 6, after V lost 2 bases and J lost 0 bases. The CDR3 sequence is 19 residues long. Germline V gives CDR1 KGHSH, CDR2 LQKENI. As DNA, the CDR3 is TGTGCCAGCTCACCATTACCCGGACTAGCGGGAGGCTCCTACAATGAGCAGTTCTTC. This codes for CASSPLPGLAGGSYNEQFF. The whole variable domain, filled in from reference TRBV18 and TRBJ2-1, reads NAGVMQNPRHLVRRRGQEARLRCSPMKGHSHVYWYRQLPEEGLKFMVYLQKENIIDESGMPKERFSAEFPKEGPSILRIQQVVRGDSAAYFCASSPLPGLAGGSYNEQFFGPGTRLTVL.

The rearrangement links TRBV5-5 to TRBJ2-5; 8 nucleotides match TRBD1. V lost 0 bases and J lost 5; bases outside the gene matches: 15. This CDR3 has 18 residues. Germline CDR1 SGHKS, CDR2 YYEKEE (reference sequence). The CDR3 is CASSLGDRGVWGAETQYF. The CDR3 coding sequence is TGTGCCAGCAGCTTGGGAGACAGGGGAGTTTGGGGAGCCGAGACCCAGTACTTC.